Below are 27 T cell receptor delta chains sequenced from a single sample in a study of gamma-delta T cells after stem cell transplantation. TCRdb processed the RT-PCR reads again with the CATT caller. The sample lists some 980 delta-chain clones, around 13% seen once, with 25% to 30% in the top ten. The sequenced sample consisted of gamma-delta T cells. Receptors originate from a human donor. It is not recorded whose cells these are; they may come from a transplant donor.

This clone counts as large. The J gene is TRDJ1, the V gene TRDV2, with D unresolved. Trimming cost V 0 bases and J 3 bases, with 13 bases left between them. CDR3 length equals 15 residues. Germline V gene sequence: CDR1 GEAIGNYY, CDR2 EKD. The CDR3 protein is CACDTVPHAADKLIF. The CDR3 DNA reads TGTGCCTGTGACACCGTTCCACATGCGGCCGATAAACTCATCTTT.

Comment on this clone: A far bigger clonotype differs at one base, so this is likely a read error. The gene calls are TRDV2 and TRDJ1; 13 bases are a match to TRDD3. The length of the CDR3 is 20 residues. Germline-derived CDR1 and CDR2 are GEAIGNYY and EKD. CDR3 coding DNA: TGTGCCAGTGACACCCTACTGGGGGATACGGGCTTCCTTAACACCGATAAACTCATCTTT. Residues: CASDTLLGDTGFLNTDKLIF.

This clone is medium-sized by share. In DNA, the CDR3 is TGTGCTCTTGGGGAACCTCGTCTCTACTGGGGGATAAATAATACCGATAAACTCATCTTT. Translated: CALGEPRLYWGINNTDKLIF. This chain uses TRDV1 with TRDJ1, with 11 bases identical to TRDD3. V lost 1 base to trimming and J lost 2 bases; unmatched junction nucleotides: 15. The CDR3 has 20 residues. Germline CDR1 reads TSWWSYY; CDR2 reads QGS.

This clone occurred a few times. TCRdb shows a much larger clone's protein in place of this DNA's translation, and the two differ at residue 7, likely through a read error; the protein shown is translated from the DNA. CDR3 loop: CACDTMLAGGSVGGYTDKLIF. The CDR3 DNA follows: TGTGCCTGTGACACGATGCTTGCTGGGGGATCCGTCGGGGGGTACACCGATAAACTCATCTTT. This chain uses TRDV2 with TRDJ1; 9 bases map to TRDD3. The CDR3 covers 21 residues. The ends lost 1 base at V and 0 bases at J; junction bases unmatched: 20. Per germline, CDR1 GEAIGNYY and CDR2 EKD.

V is TRDV1 and J is TRDJ1; possibly TRDD2 for D (8 bases). Looked up from germline, CDR1 is TSWWSYY and CDR2 is QGS. Trimming cost V 1 base and J 4 bases, with 34 bases left between them. This CDR3 region has 22 residues. The CDR3, as DNA: TGTGCTCTTGGGGAACGGGGCTTCCTACGCCCAATCTGGAGGATACGAAGCGATAAACTCATCTTT. This sequence encodes CALGERGFLRPIWRIRSDKLIF.

J is TRDJ1 and V is TRDV1; 7 bases line up with TRDD2. The CDR3 length is 22 residues. Germline lookup yields CDR1 TSWWSYY and CDR2 QGS. Germline trimming cut 2 bases from V and 0 bases from J; bases unmatched to any gene: 24. In nucleotides, the CDR3 is TGTGCTCTTGGGGAAGGGTTCCTACGTGGCCGCCACCGTCCCTTGTACACCGATAAACTCATCTTT. Translating gives CALGEGFLRGRHRPLYTDKLIF.

On this clone itself: A read error likely explains this, since a far larger clone differs by one base. The sample contains more than one DNA sequence encoding this CDR3. The chain employs TRDV1 and TRDJ2, with 12 bases fitting TRDD3. This CDR3 is 26 amino acids long. Germline CDR1 is TSWWSYY and CDR2 is QGS. The CDR3 protein is CALGELGPSYDNVLGDTFSLTAQLFF. DNA for the CDR3: TGTGCTCTTGGGGAATTGGGTCCTTCCTACGACAACGTACTGGGGGATACTTTCTCTTTGACAGCACAACTCTTCTTC.

This clone occurred a few times. This may be a read error: a much more frequent sequence differs by one nucleotide. The J gene is TRDJ2, the V gene TRDV2; 8 bases fit TRDD3. This CDR3 is 18 amino acids long. Germline V lookup: CDR1 GEAIGNYY, CDR2 EKD. The CDR3 is CACDTLGDPKALAAQLFF. CDR3 in DNA: TGTGCCTGTGACACGCTGGGGGACCCTAAAGCTTTGGCAGCACAACTCTTCTTT.

By its share, this clone is medium-sized (0.01 to 0.1%). The chain carries TRDV2 and TRDJ3, with 9 bases identical to TRDD3. The length of the CDR3 is 20 residues. V was pared by 0 bases and J by 0 bases, with 8 bases of the junction left unmatched. In germline, CDR1 is GEAIGNYY, CDR2 EKD. CDR3 nucleotides: TGTGCCTGTGACACCGTACTGGGGGAACGGAGCTCCTGGGACACCCGACAGATGTTTTTC. Encoded protein: CACDTVLGERSSWDTRQMFF.

Comment on this clone: This probably arose from a read error, given a far larger clone one base away. The chain couples TRDV2 to TRDJ2; 12 bases are a match to TRDD3. V shed 2 bases, J shed 0 bases, and the junction held 30 bases outside the gene matches. Germline V CDR1 and CDR2: GEAIGNYY, EKD. The length of the CDR3 is 26 residues. The CDR3 sequence: CACDKAPSTGGYPVGRTHTLTAQLFF. CDR3 in DNA: TGTGCCTGTGACAAGGCACCCTCAACTGGGGGATACCCGGTGGGGAGAACTCACACTTTGACAGCACAACTCTTCTTT.

This clone is termed large. The junction departs from germline at one end; a sequencing error may be responsible. Other DNA variants within this sample encode the same CDR3. This chain connects TRDV2 to TRDJ3; TRDD3 is a possible D gene (5 bases). Germline CDR1 reads GEAIGNYY; CDR2 reads EKD. The CDR3 loop spans 17 amino acids. In DNA form, the CDR3 reads TGTGCCTGTGACACCTTGGAAGGGCCCTGGGACACCCGACAGATGTTTTTT. Its protein product is CACDTLEGPWDTRQMFF.

This clone is medium-sized in the sample. V is TRDV2 and J is TRDJ1, with 8 bases fitting TRDD3. The CDR3 sequence is 16 residues long. Germline lookup yields CDR1 GEAIGNYY and CDR2 EKD. V dropped 0 bases and J dropped 0; count of bases not matched to a gene: 5. The CDR3 loop reads CACDTVGWGNTDKLIF. The CDR3 coding sequence is TGTGCCTGTGACACCGTAGGCTGGGGGAACACCGATAAACTCATCTTT.

Judged by abundance, this clone is medium-sized. This chain connects TRDV2 to TRDJ3; 7 bases map to TRDD3. CDR1 is GEAIGNYY, CDR2 EKD, per germline. This CDR3 is built from 21 residues. V was clipped by 3 bases and J by 0 bases; unmatched bases: 16. The CDR3 bases are TGTGCCTGTGACCTGACTGTTGCTGGGGGCCCTAGCTCCTGGGACACCCGACAGATGTTTTTC. This gives the protein CACDLTVAGGPSSWDTRQMFF.

In this sample, this clone turned up a few times. A far larger clone is one base from this, pointing to a likely read error. The V gene is TRDV2, the J gene TRDJ1; 8 bases match TRDD3. J lost 7 bases, V lost 3 bases, and 21 bases had no gene match. Germline CDR1 reads GEAIGNYY; CDR2 reads EKD. This CDR3 region has 18 residues. The CDR3 loop reads CACDAVLGGGSSPGKLIF. The CDR3 DNA follows: TGTGCCTGTGACGCCGTCCTCGGTGGGGGATCCTCCCCTGGTAAACTCATCTTT.

In its sample, this clone is medium-sized. As DNA, the CDR3 is TGTGCTCTTGGACCTCCTTTGGATCCACCGTACTGGGGGCCATCGCCGTACACCGATAAACTCATCTTT. Protein sequence: CALGPPLDPPYWGPSPYTDKLIF. V is TRDV1 and J is TRDJ1, with 8 bases identical to TRDD3. This CDR3 is built from 23 residues. Trimming took 6 bases from V and 0 from J; bases not matched to a gene: 30. Looked up from germline, CDR1 is TSWWSYY and CDR2 is QGS.

In this sample, this clone turned up a few times. A single base separates this from a much larger clone, so it may be a read error. The chain links TRDV1 to TRDJ1, with TRDD3 as a possible D gene (6 bases). V lost 5 bases, J lost 3 bases, and 46 bases lay in between. Looked up from germline, CDR1 is TSWWSYY and CDR2 is QGS. This CDR3 is built from 25 residues. DNA of the CDR3: TGTGCTCTTGGGTCATCACCCGAGAGCTGGGGCGTCATATCCTGGATCTTCTCGTACGCCGATAAACTCATCTTT. Translating it yields CALGSSPESWGVISWIFSYADKLIF.

In its sample, this clone is large. The chain has TRDV2 and TRDJ1; 10 bases map to TRDD3. The junction had 10 bases not matched to a gene; V was cut back by 0 bases and J by 1 base. Germline CDR1 is GEAIGNYY and CDR2 is EKD. The CDR3 length is 18 residues. This chain's CDR3 is CACDTLTLGDTATDKLIF. The CDR3 nucleotides are TGTGCCTGTGACACCCTTACCTTGGGGGATACCGCCACCGATAAACTCATCTTT.

By share, this clone ranks as medium-sized. This chain connects TRDV2 to TRDJ1; 12 nucleotides match TRDD3. CDR3 length: 18 amino acids. Trimming removed 0 bases from V and 5 bases from J; junction bases left unmatched: 12. Germline CDR1 reads GEAIGNYY; CDR2 reads EKD. The CDR3 spells CACDTLTGGYSSNDKLIF. The CDR3 bases are TGTGCCTGTGACACCCTTACTGGGGGATACAGTTCGAATGATAAACTCATCTTT.

This clone is categorized as medium-sized (0.01 to 0.1%). The chain links TRDV2 to TRDJ1, with 7 nucleotides matching TRDD3. This CDR3 contains 16 residues. Germline V gene data show CDR1 as GEAIGNYY and CDR2 as EKD. J gave up 5 bases and V 0 bases, and 11 bases lay outside the gene matches. CDR3 sequence: CACDTVGGLLGDKLIF. CDR3 nucleotide sequence: TGTGCCTGTGACACCGTCGGAGGGTTACTGGGGGATAAACTCATCTTT.

This clone is judged medium-sized. The rearrangement joins TRDV1 to TRDJ1, with 8 positions matching TRDD3. Trimming cost V 8 bases and J 0 bases; bases outside gene matches: 23. Germline lookup yields CDR1 TSWWSYY and CDR2 QGS. The CDR3 totals 20 residues. The CDR3 sequence: CALMGNLSPYWGVYTDKLIF. Written as DNA, the CDR3 is TGTGCTCTTATGGGGAATCTCTCCCCGTACTGGGGGGTGTACACCGATAAACTCATCTTT.

Concerning this clone itself: A read error is likely here: a far larger clone is one base away. The V and J genes are TRDV2 and TRDJ1; 13 nucleotides match TRDD3. The CDR3 runs to 18 residues. From germline, CDR1 is GEAIGNYY and CDR2 EKD. The V and J ends lost 3 bases and 3 bases, in that order; junction bases with no gene match: 12. CDR3: CACDAVSTGGYGADKLIF. The CDR3 region has the DNA TGTGCCTGTGACGCCGTTAGTACTGGGGGATACGGGGCCGATAAACTCATCTTT.

On this clone: A clone one base away is much larger, so this may be a read error. The chain joins TRDV2 to TRDJ3, with 12 bases aligning to TRDD3. The junction had 20 bases not matched to a gene; V was cut back by 0 bases and J by 6 bases. Germline V gene lookup returns CDR1 GEAIGNYY and CDR2 EKD. The CDR3 runs to 23 residues. CDR3 coding DNA: TGTGCCTGTGACACCGCGTTTGCTGGGGGATACGTTGAGGCGCACCCGGACACCCGACAGATGTTTTTC. This codes for CACDTAFAGGYVEAHPDTRQMFF.

This clone has more than one count but fewer than ten. A read error likely explains this, since a far larger clone differs by one base. Other DNA sequences in this sample translate to the same CDR3. The chain employs TRDV2 and TRDJ1; 8 bases line up with TRDD3. This CDR3 comprises 18 residues. The junction had 19 bases not matched to a gene; V was cut back by 4 bases and J by 4 bases. Germline V CDR1 and CDR2: GEAIGNYY, EKD. The DNA for the CDR3 is TGTGCCTGTGAAGTATTGAAACCCCATGTTCTGGGGGACGATAAACTCATCTTT. Amino acid sequence: CACEVLKPHVLGDDKLIF.

This clone came up a few times. The protein in TCRdb stems from a much larger clone and differs at residue 8 from this DNA's translation, likely a read error; here the protein is translated from the DNA. V is TRDV3 and J is TRDJ1; 7 positions agree with TRDD3. V shed 0 bases, J shed 0 bases, and the junction held 4 bases outside the gene matches. The CDR3 runs to 14 residues. The germline V gene has CDR1 TVYSNPD and CDR2 GDNSRS (reference sequence). The CDR3 region has the DNA TGTGCCTTTAGTGGGGATAACTACACCGATAAACTCATCTTT. Protein: CAFSGDNYTDKLIF. Full variable domain (missing parts from reference TRDV3 and TRDJ1): CDKVTQSSPDQTVASGSEVVLLCTYDTVYSNPDLFWYRIRPDYSFQFVFYGDNSRSEGADFTQGRFSVKHILTQKAFHLVISPVRTEDSATYYCAFSGDNYTDKLIFGKGTRVTVEP.

In this sample, this clone is medium-sized (0.01 to 0.1%). V and J are TRDV2 and TRDJ1; 10 bases map to TRDD3. This CDR3 comprises 17 residues. The germline CDR1 and CDR2 sequences are GEAIGNYY and EKD. With V trimmed by 4 bases and J by 2 bases, 12 bases remained unmatched. This chain's CDR3 is CACEVLGDSRETDKLIF. CDR3 bases: TGTGCCTGTGAGGTACTGGGGGATTCCCGGGAAACCGATAAACTCATCTTT.

This clone was detected only a few times. A much larger clone lies one base from this, so it may be a read error. V usage is TRDV1 and J usage is TRDJ1, with D perhaps TRDD3 (6 bases). The germline gives CDR1 TSWWSYY, CDR2 QGS. The CDR3 has 25 residues. The V gene lost 5 bases and the J gene lost 0 bases, with 43 bases spanning the gap. CDR3 sequence: CALGSSPESWGVTSWIFSYTDKLIF. DNA for the CDR3: TGTGCTCTTGGGTCATCACCCGAGAGCTGGGGCGTCACATCCTGGATCTTCTCGTACACCGATAAACTCATCTTT.

This clone was seen a handful of times. Only one base separates this from a far larger clonotype, so it likely reflects a read error. Other DNA sequences in the same sample also yield this CDR3. This sequence joins TRDV2 and TRDJ1; possibly TRDD3 for D (6 bases). Trimming left V 3 bases short and J 2 bases short, with 12 bases between. Germline V gene sequence: CDR1 GEAIGNYY, CDR2 EKD. The CDR3 has 14 residues. The CDR3, as DNA: TGTGCCTGTGACTCCCTGATACGGACCGATAAACTCATCTTT. This encodes CACDSLIRTDKLIF.